This record looks at one T cell receptor beta chain sequence and its context. Its antigen is not known. Primers included in the PCR were 60 Vbeta and 13 Jbeta primers. Sequencing used immunoSEQ multiplex PCR; TCRdb keeps in-frame clones, though not all of them. The table has about 190,000 clones, 87% seen once. CDR1 is SNHLY and CDR2 is FYNNEI in the germline V gene. V was pared by 9 bases and J by 8 bases, with 14 bases between. This CDR3 has 12 residues. This specimen comes from a study of cytomegalovirus exposure and HLA in healthy donors. Study-wide results and caveats: The classifier, whose performance was assessed in both the original and validation cohorts, reportedly diagnosed cytomegalovirus status with high specificity and sensitivity. Later work found that TCR association rates differed between HLA loci; DRB1 had the most and HLA-C the fewest. Per a prior analysis, the majority of TCR beta V segments were productive roughly 87% or roughly 30% of the time. Across donors, sequencing depth was assumed by presence/absence analyses to be roughly uniform.

This rearrangement joins TRBV2 to TRBJ2-1; D is perhaps TRBD1 (5 bases). This clonotype was sampled from a boy aged 2 to 10 in good health and CMV-seronegative. Sequences were obtained from PBMCs. This chain's CDR3 is CASYRIRDEQFF. The CDR3 nucleotides read TGTGCCAGTTACAGGATTAGGGATGAGCAGTTCTTC. Supplemented by reference TRBV2 and TRBJ2-1, the full variable domain reads EPEVTQTPSHQVTQMGQEVILRCVPISNHLYFYWYRQILGQKVEFLVSFYNNEISEKSEIFDDQFSVERPDGSNFTLKIRSTKLEDSAMYFCASYRIRDEQFFGPGTRLTVL.